The 30 T cell receptor beta chains below were found in one sample sequenced in a study of cytomegalovirus exposure and HLA in healthy donors. Both 60 Vbeta primers and 13 Jbeta primers went into the PCR. Method: immunoSEQ multiplex PCR; TCRdb's copy keeps in-frame clones and lacks some. The sample includes 150,000 to 200,000 clones, 75% to 90% of them seen just once. Input material: PBMCs. The receptors derive from a woman aged 18-35 years in good health and CMV-seronegative.

The chain joins TRBV11-2 to TRBJ2-3; the match to TRBD2 covers 11 bases. Per the germline V gene, CDR1 is SGHAT and CDR2 is FQNNGV. The CDR3 extends over 16 amino acids. With 2 bases clipped from V and 1 base from J, the junction kept 2 bases outside the gene matches. The CDR3 loop is CASSLMTSGGTDTQYF. CDR3 DNA sequence: TGTGCCAGCAGCTTAATGACTAGCGGGGGCACAGATACGCAGTATTTT. Complete variable domain (other parts from reference TRBV11-2 and TRBJ2-3): EAGVAQSPRYKIIEKRQSVAFWCNPISGHATLYWYQQILGQGPKLLIQFQNNGVVDDSQLPKDRFSAERLKGVDSTLKIQPAKLEDSAVYLCASSLMTSGGTDTQYFGPGTRLTVL.

CDR3 sequence (DNA): TGTGCTAGTGGTTTGGTAGTCACAGCGGGGGACGAGACCCAGTACTTC. This sequence encodes CASGLVVTAGDETQYF. The chain employs TRBV12-5 and TRBJ2-5, with 8 bases lining up with TRBD2. Germline lookup yields CDR1 LGHNT and CDR2 FRNRAP. Trimming cost V 0 bases and J 5 bases; bases outside gene matches: 8. The CDR3 spans 16 residues.

This clone was observed once. The V call is TRBV7-9, the J call TRBJ2-3, with a possible D match to TRBD1 (6 bases). Trimming pared 5 bases from V and 3 bases from J, leaving 9 bases between. The CDR3 has 13 amino acids. CDR1 is SEHNR and CDR2 is FQNEAQ in the germline V gene (reference sequence). CDR3 sequence (DNA): TGTGCCAGCAGCCCCAGGGGAACAGATACGCAGTATTTT. It specifies CASSPRGTDTQYF.

This clone came up a few times. The V gene is TRBV27, the J gene TRBJ2-3; D unresolved. The CDR3 extends over 15 amino acids. Germline V CDR1 and CDR2: MNHEY, SMNVEV (reference sequence). The V end was cut by 3 bases, the J end by 0 bases, with 10 bases between. The CDR3 here is CASSLVTSSTDTQYF. The CDR3 DNA follows: TGTGCCAGCAGTTTGGTGACATCTAGCACAGATACGCAGTATTTT.

This sequence joins TRBV11-2 and TRBJ2-1, with 9 bases matching TRBD2. The trim removed 5 bases at V and 0 bases at J, leaving 5 bases unmatched. The CDR3 covers 16 residues. Germline CDR1 reads SGHAT; CDR2 reads FQNNGV. CDR3 protein: CASSQLAGSSYNEQFF. The CDR3 DNA follows: TGTGCCAGCAGCCAACTAGCGGGTTCCTCCTACAATGAGCAGTTCTTC. Together with reference TRBV11-2 and TRBJ2-1, the CDR3 gives the full variable domain: EAGVAQSPRYKIIEKRQSVAFWCNPISGHATLYWYQQILGQGPKLLIQFQNNGVVDDSQLPKDRFSAERLKGVDSTLKIQPAKLEDSAVYLCASSQLAGSSYNEQFFGPGTRLTVL.

The rearrangement links TRBV2 to TRBJ2-7; 10 positions agree with TRBD1. The germline V gene encodes CDR1 SNHLY and CDR2 FYNNEI. Trimming at V came to 4 bases and at J to 5 bases, leaving 8 bases not matched to a gene. The CDR3 loop spans 15 amino acids. The CDR3 is CASSGGQGVFHEQYF. The CDR3, as DNA: TGTGCCAGCAGTGGAGGACAGGGGGTTTTTCACGAGCAGTACTTC.

The rearrangement joins TRBV19 to TRBJ2-4, with TRBD1 matching 8 bases. The trim removed 6 bases at V and 10 bases at J, leaving 8 bases unmatched. The CDR3 loop spans 13 amino acids. The V gene's germline CDR1 is LNHDA and CDR2 SQIVND (reference sequence). CDR3 nucleotide sequence: TGTGCCAGTAGGGACAGGGATGAACGTATTCAGTACTTC. It is translated as CASRDRDERIQYF.

The chain is built from TRBV5-1 and TRBJ2-3; 7 bases fit TRBD1. Germline assignment: CDR1 SGHRS and CDR2 YFSETQ. CDR3 length: 15 amino acids. The junction had 7 bases not matched to a gene; V was cut back by 5 bases and J by 1 base. The CDR3 nucleotides are TGCGCCAGCAGATTACAGGGGATAGGCACAGATACGCAGTATTTT. The encoded protein is CASRLQGIGTDTQYF.

This chain joins TRBV7-9 and TRBJ1-1; D remains ambiguous. This CDR3 is 15 amino acids long. Germline V CDR1 and CDR2: SEHNR, FQNEAQ (reference sequence). Trimming pared 4 bases from V and 1 base from J, leaving 13 bases between. Here the CDR3 reads CASSSRQLPNTEAFF. CDR3 in DNA: TGTGCCAGCAGCTCACGACAATTACCGAACACTGAAGCTTTCTTT.

The chain is built from TRBV2 and TRBJ2-1; 13 nucleotides line up with TRBD2. Germline CDR1 is SNHLY and CDR2 is FYNNEI. The CDR3 sequence is 17 residues long. The V gene end was trimmed by 6 bases and the J gene end by 0 bases; junction bases not matched to a gene: 5. Written as DNA, the CDR3 is TGTGCCAGCAGAGAGGGGACTAGCGGGGCCTCCTACAATGAGCAGTTCTTC. Translating it yields CASREGTSGASYNEQFF. Filled out from reference TRBV2 and TRBJ2-1, the complete variable domain reads EPEVTQTPSHQVTQMGQEVILRCVPISNHLYFYWYRQILGQKVEFLVSFYNNEISEKSEIFDDQFSVERPDGSNFTLKIRSTKLEDSAMYFCASREGTSGASYNEQFFGPGTRLTVL.

The chain combines TRBV28 with TRBJ2-1; weak D call: TRBD1 (5 bases). The CDR3 spans 14 residues. Trimming removed 7 bases from V and 5 bases from J, with 15 bases in between. Germline V lookup: CDR1 MDHEN, CDR2 SYDVKM. The DNA for the CDR3 is TGTGCCAGCACTCCAGGGATTTTCAACAATGAGCAGTTCTTC. This gives the protein CASTPGIFNNEQFF.

The chain recombines TRBV19 with TRBJ2-3; D might be TRBD1 (6 bases). The V end was cut by 6 bases, the J end by 2 bases, with 15 bases between. Germline CDR1 is LNHDA and CDR2 is SQIVND (reference sequence). The CDR3 sequence is 15 residues long. The CDR3 loop is CASRPRDIDTDTQYF. The CDR3 bases are TGTGCCAGTAGGCCCCGGGACATAGACACAGATACGCAGTATTTT.

The chain is built from TRBV19 and TRBJ1-5, with TRBD1 as a possible D gene (5 bases). The CDR3 runs 14 residues. Trimming pared 1 base from V and 2 bases from J, leaving 6 bases between. The germline V gene encodes CDR1 LNHDA and CDR2 SQIVND (reference sequence). CDR3 region: CASSIARGNQPQHF. In DNA, the CDR3 is TGTGCCAGTAGTATAGCCAGGGGCAATCAGCCCCAGCATTTT.

The DNA for the CDR3 is TGTGCCAGCAGTCCACTAGCGCCGAGCACAGATACGCAGTATTTT. As protein: CASSPLAPSTDTQYF. The genes are TRBV27 and TRBJ2-3; 7 nucleotides line up with TRBD2. CDR1 and CDR2 (germline): MNHEY, SMNVEV (reference sequence). V was clipped by 5 bases and J by 0 bases; unmatched bases: 5. The CDR3 is 15 residues long.

J is TRBJ1-2 and V is TRBV28; 8 nucleotides match TRBD1. The germline CDR1 and CDR2 sequences are MDHEN and SYDVKM. Trimming removed 2 bases from V and 8 bases from J; junction bases left unmatched: 4. The CDR3 spans 13 residues. This CDR3 reads CASSLRTGYGYTF. In nucleotides, the CDR3 is TGTGCCAGCAGTTTAAGGACAGGGTACGGCTACACCTTC.

The rearrangement joins TRBV5-1 to TRBJ1-4, with D possibly TRBD1 on 5 matching bases. Trimming stripped 5 bases from V and 5 bases from J, with 10 bases between. The CDR3 runs to 13 residues. CDR1 is SGHRS and CDR2 is YFSETQ in the germline V gene. The CDR3 loop is CASRDIRNEKLFF. In DNA, the CDR3 is TGCGCCAGCAGGGACATCAGGAATGAAAAACTGTTTTTT.

V gene TRBV9 combines with J gene TRBJ2-1; the match to TRBD2 covers 15 bases. The junction had 5 bases not matched to a gene; V was cut back by 0 bases and J by 4 bases. The length of the CDR3 is 18 residues. The germline V gene encodes CDR1 SGDLS and CDR2 YYNGEE. The CDR3 spells CASSVDAGTSGGYNEQFF. DNA for the CDR3: TGTGCCAGCAGCGTAGACGCCGGGACTAGCGGGGGGTACAATGAGCAGTTCTTC. The whole variable domain, remainder taken from reference TRBV9 and TRBJ2-1, is DSGVTQTPKHLITATGQRVTLRCSPRSGDLSVYWYQQSLDQGLQFLIQYYNGEERAKGNILERFSAQQFPDLHSELNLSSLELGDSALYFCASSVDAGTSGGYNEQFFGPGTRLTVL.

This chain joins TRBV6-1 and TRBJ2-7; 11 bases fit TRBD2. With 2 bases clipped from V and 0 bases from J, the junction kept 3 bases outside the gene matches. Germline loops: CDR1 MNHNS, CDR2 SASEGT. The CDR3 sequence is 16 residues long. CDR3 loop: CASSELGLAGSYEQYF. CDR3 sequence (DNA): TGTGCCAGCAGTGAACTTGGACTAGCGGGCTCCTACGAGCAGTACTTC.

V usage is TRBV7-2 and J usage is TRBJ1-2; D not resolved. CDR3 length: 14 residues. V was pared by 3 bases and J by 7 bases, with 15 bases between. The V gene's germline CDR1 is SGHTA and CDR2 FQGNSA. For the CDR3, the DNA is TGTGCCAGCAGCTTCGACCGGGAAGAGAGTGGCTACACCTTC. Translating gives CASSFDREESGYTF.

The rearrangement links TRBV15 to TRBJ1-2, with 8 bases that match TRBD1. The CDR3 has 15 amino acids. CDR1 is LNHNV, CDR2 YYDKDF, per germline (reference sequence). J was trimmed by 5 bases and V by 3 bases; bases with no gene match: 8. DNA for the CDR3: TGTGCCACCAGCAGCCACAGGGGGTCAGTGTATGGCTACACCTTC. It specifies CATSSHRGSVYGYTF. Supplemented by reference TRBV15 and TRBJ1-2, the full variable domain reads DAMVIQNPRYQVTQFGKPVTLSCSQTLNHNVMYWYQQKSSQAPKLLFHYYDKDFNNEADTPDNFQSRRPNTSFCFLDIRSPGLGDTAMYLCATSSHRGSVYGYTFGSGTRLTVV.

The chain links TRBV18 to TRBJ2-5; 15 positions agree with TRBD2. The J call is in doubt because the DNA end fits TRBJ2-7 better. This CDR3 has 16 residues. CDR1 and CDR2 (germline): KGHSH, LQKENI. CDR3 coding DNA: TGTGCCAGCTCACGAACCGGGACTAGCGGGGGGTACGAGCAGTACTTC. It encodes CASSRTGTSGGYEQYF.

V usage is TRBV2 and J usage is TRBJ2-3; D remains unclear. The germline gives CDR1 SNHLY, CDR2 FYNNEI. Trimming cost V 1 base and J 4 bases, with 9 bases left between them. The CDR3 runs 14 residues. The CDR3 DNA is TGTGCCAGCAGTGAAGTGGTAGTTGCAGATACGCAGTATTTT. This encodes CASSEVVVADTQYF.

This chain uses TRBV10-3 with TRBJ1-6; 8 bases are a match to TRBD1. With V trimmed by 6 bases and J by 7 bases, 5 bases remained unmatched. This CDR3 has 14 amino acids. Germline values: CDR1 ENHRY, CDR2 SYGVKD. Here the CDR3 DNA reads TGTGCCATCAGAGCAGGGGGCGACAATTCACCCCTCCACTTT. Its protein product is CAIRAGGDNSPLHF.

This chain connects TRBV5-1 to TRBJ2-1; a weak D match, TRBD2 (5 bases). CDR3 length: 16 amino acids. V was pared by 0 bases and J by 0 bases, with 10 bases between. CDR1 is SGHRS, CDR2 YFSETQ, per germline. Written as DNA, the CDR3 is TGCGCCAGCAGCTTGGAGACCGGGGTCTCCTACAATGAGCAGTTCTTC. Translating gives CASSLETGVSYNEQFF.

This clone has a single count. This chain uses TRBV13 with TRBJ2-7, with 12 bases that match TRBD2. The CDR3 spans 16 residues. CDR1 PRHDT and CDR2 FYEKMQ come from the germline V gene (reference sequence). The V gene end was trimmed by 4 bases and the J gene end by 2 bases; junction bases not matched to a gene: 6. DNA for the CDR3: TGTGCCAGCAGCTACTCCGGGACTAGCGGGCCCTACGAGCAGTACTTC. Protein: CASSYSGTSGPYEQYF.

The V gene is TRBV19, the J gene TRBJ1-1; 9 bases map to TRBD1. The V gene's germline CDR1 is LNHDA and CDR2 SQIVND (reference sequence). This CDR3 region has 16 residues. V dropped 4 bases and J dropped 5; count of bases not matched to a gene: 11. The CDR3 bases are TGTGCCAGTAGTAGAAACTCCGGGACAGGGATAACTGAAGCTTTCTTT. As protein: CASSRNSGTGITEAFF.

This sequence joins TRBV7-9 and TRBJ2-2; no clear D. CDR1 and CDR2 (germline): SEHNR, FQNEAQ (reference sequence). The CDR3 loop spans 13 amino acids. V shed 5 bases and J shed 7 bases, with 11 bases lying between them. The CDR3 spells CASSPGWFGELFF. CDR3 nucleotides: TGTGCCAGCAGCCCCGGGTGGTTCGGGGAGCTGTTTTTT.

The count of this clone is one. The rearrangement links TRBV7-9 to TRBJ2-7; possibly TRBD2 for D (6 bases). Trimming took 5 bases from V and 6 from J, leaving 14 bases between them. CDR1 SEHNR and CDR2 FQNEAQ come from the germline V gene (reference sequence). The CDR3 totals 13 residues. CDR3 sequence reads: CASSNGTFGEQYF. In DNA form, the CDR3 reads TGTGCCAGCAGCAATGGGACTTTCGGCGAGCAGTACTTC.

The chain joins TRBV19 to TRBJ2-1, with 7 bases matching TRBD2. The CDR3 loop spans 15 amino acids. J was trimmed by 8 bases and V by 3 bases; bases with no gene match: 10. Germline V lookup: CDR1 LNHDA, CDR2 SQIVND (reference sequence). CDR3 in amino acids: CASSIERGEGDEQFF. The CDR3 coding sequence is TGTGCCAGTAGTATCGAGCGGGGAGAAGGCGATGAGCAGTTCTTC.

The CDR3, as DNA: TGTGCAAGTCGCTTATCGTCCCGGGGTGGGGAGACCCAGTACTTC. This codes for CASRLSSRGGETQYF. This chain joins TRBV12-2 and TRBJ2-5; the table's D call TRBD2 went unverified against the DNA. TRBV12-2 is a documented pseudogene. CDR3 length equals 15 residues.